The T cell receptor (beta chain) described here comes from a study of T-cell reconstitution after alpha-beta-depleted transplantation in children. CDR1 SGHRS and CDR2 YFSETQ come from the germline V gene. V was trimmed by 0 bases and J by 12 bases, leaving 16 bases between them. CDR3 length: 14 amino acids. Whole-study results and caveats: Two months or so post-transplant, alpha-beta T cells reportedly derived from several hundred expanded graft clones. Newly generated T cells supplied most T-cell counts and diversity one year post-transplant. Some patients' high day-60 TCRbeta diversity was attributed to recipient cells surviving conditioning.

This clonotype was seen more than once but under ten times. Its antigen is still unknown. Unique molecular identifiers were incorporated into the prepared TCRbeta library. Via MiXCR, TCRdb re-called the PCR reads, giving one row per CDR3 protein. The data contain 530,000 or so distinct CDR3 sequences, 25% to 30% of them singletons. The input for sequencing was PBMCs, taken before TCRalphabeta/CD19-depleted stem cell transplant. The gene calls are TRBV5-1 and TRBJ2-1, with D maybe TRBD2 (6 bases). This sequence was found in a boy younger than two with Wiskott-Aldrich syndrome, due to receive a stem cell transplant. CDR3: CASSLGVAGTPQFF. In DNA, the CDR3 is TGCGCCAGCAGCTTGGGGGTGGCCGGGACTCCGCAGTTCTTC.